This T cell receptor beta chain was observed in a study of blood T cell repertoires in COVID-19. Whole-study context: Sample material is recorded as cDNA or gDNA derived from T cells, B-cell-depleted T cells, or PBMCs.

In the source study's methods: Amplification from reference gene primers served as the basis for estimated nucleated cell counts. TCRdb's table, derived via immunoSEQ multiplex PCR, lists solely in-frame clones and lacks some. From that table come the V and J calls and clone size; the DNA was used to work out D and trimming. The table includes 200,000 to 250,000 clones, about 83% detected once. CDR3 length equals 16 residues. With 4 bases clipped from V and 3 bases from J, the junction kept 14 bases outside the gene matches. Germline CDR1 is GTSNPN and CDR2 is SVGIG (reference sequence). Patients of the Seattle cohort, enrolled during active infection, were followed longitudinally.

V usage is TRBV30 and J usage is TRBJ1-1, with TRBD1 identical over 7 bases. Sequences were obtained from peripheral blood. The TCR comes from a young woman with COVID-19, enrolled during active disease. As DNA, the CDR3 is TGTGCCTGGATAGGGGGAGAAGGGGGCGCAGACACTGAAGCTTTCTTT. This sequence encodes CAWIGGEGGADTEAFF. Combining the CDR3 with reference TRBV30 and TRBJ1-1 gives the whole variable domain SQTIHQWPATLVQPVGSPLSLECTVEGTSNPNLYWYRQAAGRGLQLLFYSVGIGQISSEVPQNLSASRPQDRQFILSSKKLLLSDSGFYLCAWIGGEGGADTEAFFGQGTRLTVV.